This T cell receptor beta chain was identified in a study of Graves' ophthalmopathy and Graves' hyperthyroidism. Germline CDR1 SQVTM, CDR2 ANQGSEA. CDR3 size: 16 residues. Trimming took 0 bases from V and 4 from J, leaving 18 bases between them. Study findings and constraints: The authors also found most expanded thyroid clonotypes above 0.001 frequency in blood.

Certain patients, namely those with other autoimmune diseases, uncontrolled infections, pregnancy or lactation, were excluded. From RNA, the CDR3 regions of TCR beta chains were amplified and sequenced. Scientists carried out first-round RT-PCR using HTBI primers and then a second-round multiplex PCR. Each CDR3 protein is one row after TCRdb ran MiXCR on the multiplex PCR reads. The sample has 650,000 to 800,000 distinct CDR3 sequences, roughly 39% seen once. In the case of this clonotype: The antigen is not known.

The V call is TRBV29-1, the J call TRBJ1-2; D may be TRBD1 (6 bases). The TCR was taken from an adult man with Graves' ophthalmopathy. The source material was peripheral blood. Here the CDR3 DNA reads TGCAGCGTTGAAGATCGGGGGCGCGGCCCGAGCTATGGCTACACCTTC. Protein product: CSVEDRGRGPSYGYTF.